The present T cell receptor beta chain was sequenced within a study of OX40 agonist ivuxolimab in advanced cancers. Study results and limitations: The mean number of expanded clones was higher in CD8+ T cells than in CD4+.

V was clipped by 2 bases and J by 2 bases, with 9 bases between them. This CDR3 spans 14 amino acids. Germline CDR1 MNHEY, CDR2 SVGAGI. Assay: immunoSEQ multiplex PCR; the TCRdb copy retains only in-frame clones and omits some. This sample has tens of thousands of clones, with 80% to 95% found just once. Turning to this clone: Its antigen is unknown.

The sequencing here drew on CD4+ or CD8+ T cells sorted from blood, taken in a trial of the OX40 agonist ivuxolimab. This clonotype originated in an adult with an advanced solid tumor such as melanoma, head and neck, liver or kidney cancer. This chain uses TRBV6-5 with TRBJ1-1; TRBD1 is a possible D gene (6 bases). CDR3 residues: CASSYGQLNTEAFF. The CDR3 DNA is TGTGCCAGCAGTTACGGACAGCTAAACACTGAAGCTTTCTTT.